These T cell receptor beta chains were read from a single sample in a study of CD8 T cells in ankylosing spondylitis. MiXCR, applied by TCRdb to the 5' RACE reads, yields one record per CDR3 protein. The sample has under 300,000 distinct CDR3 sequences, over 8.5% seen once. What was sequenced was blood, either unsorted or a sorted T cell fraction (not recorded which). All receptors come from a male donor with ankylosing spondylitis or in good health (not recorded which). Each CDR3 is given with its conserved first and last residue. A D gene is named only where the DNA matches it firmly. Clone size is given for some rows only: seen once, a few or many times, or a class if the clone is expanded.

abundance	j_gene	v_gene	d_gene	CDR3aa	CDR3nt
many	TRBJ2-2	TRBV2	NA	CASSEHRAGGELFF	TGTGCCAGCAGTGAACACCGGGCTGGCGGGGAGCTGTTTTTT
many	TRBJ2-3	TRBV20-1	TRBD2	CSVGAGGTTTDTQYF	TGCAGTGTCGGCGCGGGAGGGACAACCACAGATACGCAGTATTTT
many	TRBJ2-5	TRBV20-1	NA	CSNRLGQETQYF	TGCAGTAACCGTCTCGGCCAAGAGACCCAGTACTTC
many	TRBJ2-2	TRBV15	NA	CATSRAMVYQGNGELFF	TGTGCCACCAGCAGAGCCATGGTTTATCAGGGAAACGGGGAGCTGTTTTTT
NA	TRBJ2-3	TRBV5-1	TRBD2	CAMGSPSGSGGASIVTDTQYF	TGCGCCATGGGCTCCCCGAGCGGTAGCGGGGGGGCATCAATTGTCACAGATACGCAGTATTTT
once	TRBJ1-1	TRBV28	NA	CASSRQGEAFF	TGTGCCAGCAGTAGGCAGGGTGAAGCTTTCTTT
few	TRBJ2-2	TRBV6-1	NA	CASSQRSPTNTGELFF	TGTGCCAGCAGCCAACGAAGCCCGACGAACACCGGGGAGCTGTTTTTT
NA	TRBJ1-5	TRBV27	NA	CASSSRVGGQPQHF	TGTGCCAGCAGTTCCCGGGTTGGGGGTCAGCCCCAGCATTTT
NA	TRBJ2-2	TRBV11-2	NA	CASSPTEGRLFF	TGTGCCAGCAGCCCTACGGAGGGTAGGCTGTTTTTT
many	TRBJ2-2	TRBV6-6	NA	CASSPFGTGELFF	TGTGCCAGCAGCCCCTTCGGCACCGGGGAGCTGTTTTTT
NA	TRBJ1-5	TRBV7-8	TRBD1	CASSLTGASGIQHF	TGTGCCAGCAGCCTGACAGGGGCCTCGGGGATCCAGCATTTT
NA	TRBJ2-3	TRBV11-3	NA	CASSRVADTQYF	TGTGCCAGCAGCCGAGTCGCAGATACGCAGTATTTT
many	TRBJ2-2	TRBV10-3	TRBD2	CAISPGLDLNTGELFF	TGTGCCATCAGTCCGGGACTAGATTTGAACACCGGGGAGCTGTTTTTT
many	TRBJ2-1	TRBV5-1	NA	CASSLRQGNEQFF	TGCGCCAGCAGCCTCCGCCAGGGCAATGAGCAGTTCTTC
many	TRBJ2-7	TRBV20-1	TRBD1	CSARGTGPYEQYF	TGCAGTGCTAGGGGGACAGGACCCTACGAGCAGTACTTC
many	TRBJ1-2	TRBV30	NA	CAWSREGGRLYGYTF	TGTGCCTGGAGTCGGGAAGGGGGGCGCCTGTATGGCTACACCTTC
many	TRBJ2-2	TRBV7-3	TRBD2	CASSPIAGGHTGELFF	TGTGCCAGCAGCCCTATAGCGGGGGGACATACCGGGGAGCTGTTTTTT
NA	TRBJ2-2	TRBV12-5	NA	CASGLLDRGNTGELFF	TGTGCTAGTGGTCTACTTGACCGGGGGAACACCGGGGAGCTGTTTTTT
NA	TRBJ2-1	TRBV2	TRBD2	CATSGGRNNEQFF	TGTGCCACCTCCGGCGGGAGGAACAATGAGCAGTTCTTC
NA	TRBJ2-7	TRBV9	NA	CASSVYGAASYEQYF	TGTGCCAGCAGCGTATACGGGGCCGCCTCCTACGAGCAGTACTTC
few	TRBJ2-3	TRBV7-9	NA	CASSLGASIDTQYF	TGTGCCAGCAGCTTAGGAGCTTCTATAGATACGCAGTATTTT
many	TRBJ2-7	TRBV6-5	TRBD2	CASSYQRGGTGEQYF	TGTGCCAGCAGCTACCAGCGGGGGGGTACTGGTGAGCAGTACTTC
few	TRBJ2-1	TRBV11-2	NA	CASSLVRELNEQFF	TGTGCCAGCAGCTTAGTTCGAGAACTCAATGAGCAGTTCTTC
many	TRBJ2-3	TRBV7-6	NA	CASSPNLQGGLGDTQYF	TGTGCCAGCAGTCCCAATTTACAGGGTGGTTTGGGAGATACGCAGTATTTT
few	TRBJ1-4	TRBV6-5	TRBD1	CASSRDRPNEKLFF	TGTGCCAGCAGTCGGGACAGGCCAAATGAAAAACTGTTTTTT
many	TRBJ1-1	TRBV6-1	TRBD1	CASFWGQMNTEAFF	TGTGCCAGCTTTTGGGGACAGATGAACACTGAAGCTTTCTTT
NA	TRBJ1-2	TRBV20-1	TRBD1	CSASEQTGRINYGYTF	TGCAGTGCTAGCGAACAGACAGGGCGCATTAACTATGGCTACACCTTC
many	TRBJ1-1	TRBV5-1	NA	CASSRGTNTEAFF	TGCGCCAGCAGCCGGGGCACAAACACTGAAGCTTTCTTT
many	TRBJ1-1	TRBV6-2/TRBV6-3	NA	CASSYRFIGQSEAFF	TGTGCCAGCAGTTATCGGTTTATAGGACAGTCTGAAGCTTTCTTT
NA	TRBJ2-5	TRBV2	TRBD1	CASSLDRGTETQYF	TGTGCCAGCAGTTTGGACAGGGGTACAGAGACCCAGTACTTC
many	TRBJ2-5	TRBV7-8	NA	CASSQKLAYQETQYF	TGTGCCAGCAGCCAAAAATTGGCTTACCAAGAGACCCAGTACTTC
NA	TRBJ2-5	TRBV5-1	NA	CASSLFLRESDKETQYF	TGCGCCAGCAGCTTGTTCTTGCGAGAGTCGGACAAAGAGACCCAGTACTTC
few	TRBJ1-1	TRBV12-3/TRBV12-4	NA	CASSLALEGTEAFF	TGTGCCAGCAGTTTAGCGCTGGAGGGCACTGAAGCTTTCTTT
NA	TRBJ2-3	TRBV2	NA	CASESGYTDTQYF	TGTGCCAGCGAAAGCGGCTACACAGATACGCAGTATTTT
many	TRBJ2-7	TRBV5-1	TRBD1	CASSSTGGYEQYF	TGCGCCAGCAGCTCGACAGGGGGCTACGAGCAGTACTTC
NA	TRBJ2-7	TRBV7-8	NA	CASSYPSDRSSSYEQYF	TGTGCCAGCAGCTATCCTAGCGACCGCTCGAGCTCCTACGAGCAGTACTTC
many	TRBJ1-1	TRBV10-3	TRBD1	CATGGQLNTEAFF	TGTGCCACGGGGGGACAGTTGAACACTGAAGCTTTCTTT
many	TRBJ2-1	TRBV7-2	TRBD2	CASSTASGPNEQFF	TGTGCCAGCAGCACGGCTAGCGGACCCAATGAGCAGTTCTTC
NA	TRBJ1-1	TRBV7-3	NA	CASSLNAEPRATEAFF	TGTGCCAGCAGCTTAAACGCGGAGCCTAGGGCCACTGAAGCTTTCTTT
many	TRBJ2-1	TRBV15	TRBD1	CATSRVAGGYSGNEQFF	TGTGCCACCAGCAGAGTCGCAGGGGGCTATAGCGGCAATGAGCAGTTCTTC
many	TRBJ2-7	TRBV29-1	TRBD1	CSVEEPDRGQYF	TGCAGCGTTGAAGAGCCGGACAGGGGCCAGTACTTC
few	TRBJ2-5	TRBV9	TRBD2	CASSVGGGGAEETQYF	TGTGCCAGCAGCGTAGGGGGCGGGGGGGCAGAGGAGACCCAGTACTTC
few	TRBJ1-1	TRBV14	NA	CASSQEPGRAFF	TGCGCCAGCAGCCAAGAACCGGGCAGGGCTTTCTTT
many	TRBJ2-3	TRBV29-1	NA	CSVGGIGTDTQYF	TGCAGCGTTGGAGGGATCGGCACAGATACGCAGTATTTT
NA	TRBJ2-1	TRBV5-1	TRBD1	CASSYEGARYNEQFF	TGCGCCAGCAGCTATGAGGGGGCGAGATACAATGAGCAGTTCTTC
many	TRBJ2-1	TRBV28	NA	CASWQNSYNEQFF	TGTGCCAGCTGGCAAAACTCCTACAATGAGCAGTTCTTC
many	TRBJ2-7	TRBV20-1	TRBD1	CSASPGQGASYEQYF	TGCAGTGCTAGCCCTGGACAGGGGGCCTCCTACGAGCAGTACTTC
many	TRBJ2-1	TRBV29-1	TRBD2	CSVYQTGGDEQFF	TGCAGCGTTTACCAGACGGGAGGCGATGAGCAGTTCTTC
NA	TRBJ1-1	TRBV7-2	NA	CASSLPGTRRAFF	TGTGCCAGCAGCCTCCCGGGGACAAGGAGGGCTTTCTTT
many	TRBJ2-1	TRBV6-4	TRBD2	CASSEGLAGEQFF	TGTGCCAGCAGTGAGGGACTAGCGGGTGAGCAGTTCTTC
many	TRBJ1-1	TRBV20-1	TRBD1	CSARTGTEAFF	TGCAGTGCTAGGACAGGGACTGAAGCTTTCTTT
many	TRBJ2-7	TRBV24-1	TRBD1	CATSDPIQGSMSYEQYF	TGTGCCACCAGTGATCCCATACAGGGGTCGATGTCCTACGAGCAGTACTTC
NA	TRBJ2-2	TRBV6-4	TRBD2	CASSLLAGDNTGELFF	TGTGCCAGCAGTTTACTAGCGGGGGATAACACCGGGGAGCTGTTTTTT
NA	TRBJ2-5	TRBV24-1	NA	CATSRDLQETQYF	TGTGCCACCAGCCGGGACTTACAAGAGACCCAGTACTTC
many	TRBJ2-3	TRBV5-1	TRBD1	CASSKSGTGADTQYF	TGCGCCAGCAGCAAATCGGGGACAGGGGCCGATACGCAGTATTTT
many	TRBJ1-5	TRBV28	TRBD1	CASSDGTGLNQPQHF	TGTGCCAGCAGTGATGGGACAGGTCTCAATCAGCCCCAGCATTTT
NA	TRBJ2-6	TRBV5-1	NA	CASSLFAGANVLTF	TGCGCCAGCAGCTTGTTTGCTGGGGCCAACGTCCTGACTTTC
many	TRBJ2-7	TRBV12-3/TRBV12-4	NA	CASSNRYEQYF	TGTGCCAGCAGTAACCGCTACGAGCAGTACTTC
many	TRBJ1-1	TRBV5-1	NA	CASSLGEEAFF	TGCGCCAGCAGCTTGGGCGAGGAAGCTTTCTTT